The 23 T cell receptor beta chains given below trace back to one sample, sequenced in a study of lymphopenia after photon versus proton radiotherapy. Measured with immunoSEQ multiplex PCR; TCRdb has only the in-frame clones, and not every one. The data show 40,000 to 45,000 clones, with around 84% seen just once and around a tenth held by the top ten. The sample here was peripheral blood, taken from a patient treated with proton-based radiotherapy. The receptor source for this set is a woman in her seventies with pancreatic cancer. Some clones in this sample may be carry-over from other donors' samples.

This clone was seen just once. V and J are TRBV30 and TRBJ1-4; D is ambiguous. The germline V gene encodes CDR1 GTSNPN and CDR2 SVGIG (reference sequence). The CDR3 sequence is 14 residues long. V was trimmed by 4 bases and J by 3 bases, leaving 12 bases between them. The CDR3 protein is CAWMRLPANEKLFF. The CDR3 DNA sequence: TGTGCCTGGATGCGTTTGCCGGCTAATGAAAAACTGTTTTTT.

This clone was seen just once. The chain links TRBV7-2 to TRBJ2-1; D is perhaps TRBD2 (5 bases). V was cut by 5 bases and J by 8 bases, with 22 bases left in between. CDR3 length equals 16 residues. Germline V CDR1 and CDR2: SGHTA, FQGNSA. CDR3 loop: CASSQSRSSRGDEQFF. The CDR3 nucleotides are TGTGCCAGCAGCCAATCCCGATCTAGCCGTGGAGATGAGCAGTTCTTC.

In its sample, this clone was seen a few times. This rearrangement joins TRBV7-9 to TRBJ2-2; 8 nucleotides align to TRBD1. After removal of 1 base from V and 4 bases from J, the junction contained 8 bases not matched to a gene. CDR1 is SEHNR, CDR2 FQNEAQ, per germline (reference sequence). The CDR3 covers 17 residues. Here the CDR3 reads CASSLGDRSLITGELFF. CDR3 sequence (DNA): TGTGCCAGCAGCTTAGGGGACAGGAGTTTAATCACCGGGGAGCTGTTTTTT.

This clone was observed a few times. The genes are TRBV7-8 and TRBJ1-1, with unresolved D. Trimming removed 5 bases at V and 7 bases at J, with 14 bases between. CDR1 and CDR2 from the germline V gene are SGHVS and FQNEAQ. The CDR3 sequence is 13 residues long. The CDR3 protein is CASSPTGRVEAFF. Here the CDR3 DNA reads TGTGCCAGCAGCCCCACGGGCCGGGTTGAAGCTTTCTTT.

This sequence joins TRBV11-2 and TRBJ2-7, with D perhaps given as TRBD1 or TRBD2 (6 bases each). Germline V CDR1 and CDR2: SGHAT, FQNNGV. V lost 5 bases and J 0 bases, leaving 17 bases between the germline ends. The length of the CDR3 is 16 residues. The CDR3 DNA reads TGTGCCAGCAGCGGGACATCACTAGCTCGCTCCTACGAGCAGTACTTC. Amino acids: CASSGTSLARSYEQYF. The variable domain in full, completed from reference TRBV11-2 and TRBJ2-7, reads EAGVAQSPRYKIIEKRQSVAFWCNPISGHATLYWYQQILGQGPKLLIQFQNNGVVDDSQLPKDRFSAERLKGVDSTLKIQPAKLEDSAVYLCASSGTSLARSYEQYFGPGTRLTVT.

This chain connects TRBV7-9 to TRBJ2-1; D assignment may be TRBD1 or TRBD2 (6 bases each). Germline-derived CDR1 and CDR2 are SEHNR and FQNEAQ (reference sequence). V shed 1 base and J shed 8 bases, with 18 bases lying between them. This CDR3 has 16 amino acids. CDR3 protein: CASSLGNGGRGDEQFF. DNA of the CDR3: TGTGCCAGCAGCTTAGGGAACGGGGGCCGAGGGGATGAGCAGTTCTTC. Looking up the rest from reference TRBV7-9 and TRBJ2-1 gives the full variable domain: DTGVSQNPRHKITKRGQNVTFRCDPISEHNRLYWYRQTLGQGPEFLTYFQNEAQLEKSRLLSDRFSAERPKGSFSTLEIQRTEQGDSAMYLCASSLGNGGRGDEQFFGPGTRLTVL.

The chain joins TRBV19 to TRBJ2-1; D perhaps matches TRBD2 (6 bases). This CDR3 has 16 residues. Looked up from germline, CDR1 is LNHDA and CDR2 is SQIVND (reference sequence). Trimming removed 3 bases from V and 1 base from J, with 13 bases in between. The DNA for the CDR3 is TGTGCCAGTAGTATGCTGCGGGGCCAATCCTACAATGAGCAGTTCTTC. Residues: CASSMLRGQSYNEQFF.

The CDR3 reads CASSSLIAGLATSYEQYF. In nucleotides, the CDR3 is TGCGCCAGCAGCTCCCTAATTGCCGGACTAGCGACTTCCTACGAGCAGTACTTC. The rearrangement uses TRBV5-1 and TRBJ2-7; 9 bases map to TRBD2. J lost 1 base, V lost 3 bases, and 14 bases had no gene match. This CDR3 has 18 residues. CDR1 SGHRS and CDR2 YFSETQ come from the germline V gene.

For the CDR3, the DNA is TGCAGCGTTGAACCCCCCAGGGGGCTTTATGGCTACACCTTC. Its translation is CSVEPPRGLYGYTF. The chain combines TRBV29-1 with TRBJ1-2, with 8 bases that match TRBD1. Germline assignment: CDR1 SQVTM and CDR2 ANQGSEA. This CDR3 has 14 amino acids. The V segment lost 2 bases and the J segment 5 bases; nucleotides outside the gene matches: 7.

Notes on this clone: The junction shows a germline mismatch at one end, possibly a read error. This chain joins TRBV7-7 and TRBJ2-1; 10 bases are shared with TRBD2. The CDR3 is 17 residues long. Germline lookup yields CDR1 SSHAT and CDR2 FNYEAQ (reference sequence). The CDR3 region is CASSLGPKREGHNEQFF. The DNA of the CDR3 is TGTGCTAGCAGCTTAGGCCCCAAGCGGGAGGGCCACAATGAGCAGTTCTTC.

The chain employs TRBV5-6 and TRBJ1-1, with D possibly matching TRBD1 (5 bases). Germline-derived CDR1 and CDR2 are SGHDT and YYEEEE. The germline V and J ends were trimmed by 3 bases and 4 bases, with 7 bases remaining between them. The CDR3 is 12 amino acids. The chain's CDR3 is CASSSGSTEAFF. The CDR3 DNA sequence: TGTGCCAGCAGCTCAGGGAGCACTGAAGCTTTCTTT. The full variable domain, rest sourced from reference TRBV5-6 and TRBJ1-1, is DAGVTQSPTHLIKTRGQQVTLRCSPKSGHDTVSWYQQALGQGPQFIFQYYEEEERQRGNFPDRFSGHQFPNYSSELNVNALLLGDSALYLCASSSGSTEAFFGQGTRLTVV.

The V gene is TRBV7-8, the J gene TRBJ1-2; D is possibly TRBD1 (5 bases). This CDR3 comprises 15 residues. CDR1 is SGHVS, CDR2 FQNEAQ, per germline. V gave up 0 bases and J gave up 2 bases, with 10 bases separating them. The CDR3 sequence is CASSLAGGGNYGYTF. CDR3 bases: TGTGCCAGCAGCTTAGCCGGGGGAGGCAACTATGGCTACACCTTC.

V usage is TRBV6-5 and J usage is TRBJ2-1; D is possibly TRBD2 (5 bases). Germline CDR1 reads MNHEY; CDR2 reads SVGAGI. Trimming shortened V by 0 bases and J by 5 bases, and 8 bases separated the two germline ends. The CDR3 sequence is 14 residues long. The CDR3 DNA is TGTGCCAGCAGTTACTCAGAGACTAACAATGAGCAGTTCTTC. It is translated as CASSYSETNNEQFF.

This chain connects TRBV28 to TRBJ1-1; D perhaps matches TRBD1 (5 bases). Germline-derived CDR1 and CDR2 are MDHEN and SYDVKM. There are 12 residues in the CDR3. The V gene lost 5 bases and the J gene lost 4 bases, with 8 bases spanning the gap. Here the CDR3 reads CASSGHLTEAFF. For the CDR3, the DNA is TGTGCCAGCAGTGGACACCTCACTGAAGCTTTCTTT.

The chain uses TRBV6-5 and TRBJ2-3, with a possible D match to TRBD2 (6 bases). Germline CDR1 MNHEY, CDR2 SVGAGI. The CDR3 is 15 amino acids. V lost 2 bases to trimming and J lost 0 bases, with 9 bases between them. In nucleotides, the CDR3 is TGTGCCAGCAGTTACAGGACTACCAGCACAGATACGCAGTATTTT. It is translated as CASSYRTTSTDTQYF.

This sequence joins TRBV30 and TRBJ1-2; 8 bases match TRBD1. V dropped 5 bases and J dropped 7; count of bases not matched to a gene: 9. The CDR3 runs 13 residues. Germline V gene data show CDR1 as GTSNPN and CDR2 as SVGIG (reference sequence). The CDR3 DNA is TGTGCCTGGGGCAATCAGGGGGCCAGTGGCTACACCTTC. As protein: CAWGNQGASGYTF.

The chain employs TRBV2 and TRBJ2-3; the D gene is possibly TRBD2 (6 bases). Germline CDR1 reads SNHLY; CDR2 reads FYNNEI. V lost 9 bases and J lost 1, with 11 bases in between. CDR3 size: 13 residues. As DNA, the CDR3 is TGTGCCAGTCGGGGACTCGGCACAGATACGCAGTATTTT. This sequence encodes CASRGLGTDTQYF.

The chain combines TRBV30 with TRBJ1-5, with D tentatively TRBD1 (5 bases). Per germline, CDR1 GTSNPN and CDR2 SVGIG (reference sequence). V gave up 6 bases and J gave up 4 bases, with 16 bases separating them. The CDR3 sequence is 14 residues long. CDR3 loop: CACAQAGGNQPQHF. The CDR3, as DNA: TGTGCCTGCGCGCAGGCCGGGGGGAATCAGCCCCAGCATTTT. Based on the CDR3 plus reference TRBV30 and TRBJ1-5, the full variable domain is SQTIHQWPATLVQPVGSPLSLECTVEGTSNPNLYWYRQAAGRGLQLLFYSVGIGQISSEVPQNLSASRPQDRQFILSSKKLLLSDSGFYLCACAQAGGNQPQHFGDGTRLSIL.

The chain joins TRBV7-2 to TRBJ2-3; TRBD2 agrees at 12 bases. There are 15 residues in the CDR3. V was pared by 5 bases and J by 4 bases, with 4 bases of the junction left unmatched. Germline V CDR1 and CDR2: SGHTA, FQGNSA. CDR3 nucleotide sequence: TGTGCCAGCAGCCTGACTAGCGGGAGTTCAGATACGCAGTATTTT. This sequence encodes CASSLTSGSSDTQYF. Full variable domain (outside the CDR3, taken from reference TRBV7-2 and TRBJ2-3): GAGVSQSPSNKVTEKGKDVELRCDPISGHTALYWYRQSLGQGLEFLIYFQGNSAPDKSGLPSDRFSAERTGGSVSTLTIQRTQQEDSAVYLCASSLTSGSSDTQYFGPGTRLTVL.

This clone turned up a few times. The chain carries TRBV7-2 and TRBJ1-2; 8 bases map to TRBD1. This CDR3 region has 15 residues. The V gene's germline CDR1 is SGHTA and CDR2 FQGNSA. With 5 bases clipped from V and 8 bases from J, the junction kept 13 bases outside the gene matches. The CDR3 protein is CASSPAGGSRSGYTF. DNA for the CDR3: TGTGCCAGCAGCCCGGCAGGGGGCAGTCGAAGCGGCTACACCTTC.

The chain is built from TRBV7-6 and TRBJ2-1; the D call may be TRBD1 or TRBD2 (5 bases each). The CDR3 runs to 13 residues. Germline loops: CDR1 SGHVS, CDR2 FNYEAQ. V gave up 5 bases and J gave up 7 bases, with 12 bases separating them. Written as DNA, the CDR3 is TGTGCCAGCAGCAAAGGGACGGCTAATGAGCAGTTCTTC. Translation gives CASSKGTANEQFF. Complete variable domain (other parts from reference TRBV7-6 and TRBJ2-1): GAGVSQSPRYKVTKRGQDVALRCDPISGHVSLYWYRQALGQGPEFLTYFNYEAQQDKSGLPNDRFSAERPEGSISTLTIQRTEQRDSAMYRCASSKGTANEQFFGPGTRLTVL.

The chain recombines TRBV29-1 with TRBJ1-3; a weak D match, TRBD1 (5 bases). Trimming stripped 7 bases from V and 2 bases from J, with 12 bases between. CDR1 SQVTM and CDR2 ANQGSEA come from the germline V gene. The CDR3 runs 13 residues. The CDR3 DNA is TGCAGCGCCCTGGCAGGGCCTGGAAACACCATATATTTT. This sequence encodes CSALAGPGNTIYF. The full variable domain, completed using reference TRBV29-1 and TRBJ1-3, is SAVISQKPSRDICQRGTSLTIQCQVDSQVTMMFWYRQQPGQSLTLIATANQGSEATYESGFVIDKFPISRPNLTFSTLTVSNMSPEDSSIYLCSALAGPGNTIYFGEGSWLTVV.

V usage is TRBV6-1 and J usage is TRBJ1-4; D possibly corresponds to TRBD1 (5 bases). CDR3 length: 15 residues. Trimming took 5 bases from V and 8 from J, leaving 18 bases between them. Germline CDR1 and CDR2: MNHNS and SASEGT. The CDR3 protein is CASSPRPGAGEKLFF. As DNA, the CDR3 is TGTGCCAGCAGTCCACGCCCTGGGGCAGGGGAAAAACTGTTTTTT.